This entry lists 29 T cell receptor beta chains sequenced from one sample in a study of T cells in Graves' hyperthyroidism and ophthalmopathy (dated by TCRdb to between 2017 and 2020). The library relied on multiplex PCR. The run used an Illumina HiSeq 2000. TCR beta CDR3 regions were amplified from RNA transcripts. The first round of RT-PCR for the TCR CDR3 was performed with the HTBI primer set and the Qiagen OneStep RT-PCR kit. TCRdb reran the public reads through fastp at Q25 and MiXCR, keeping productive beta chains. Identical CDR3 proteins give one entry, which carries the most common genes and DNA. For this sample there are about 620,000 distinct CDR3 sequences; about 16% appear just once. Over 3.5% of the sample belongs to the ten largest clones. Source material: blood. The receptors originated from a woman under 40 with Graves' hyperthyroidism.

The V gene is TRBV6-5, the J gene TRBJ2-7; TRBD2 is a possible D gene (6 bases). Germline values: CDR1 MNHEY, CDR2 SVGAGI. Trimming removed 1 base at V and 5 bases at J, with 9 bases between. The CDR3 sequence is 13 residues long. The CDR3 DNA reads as TGTGCCAGCAGTTACTACGGCGGGGACGAGCAGTACTTC. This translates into CASSYYGGDEQYF.

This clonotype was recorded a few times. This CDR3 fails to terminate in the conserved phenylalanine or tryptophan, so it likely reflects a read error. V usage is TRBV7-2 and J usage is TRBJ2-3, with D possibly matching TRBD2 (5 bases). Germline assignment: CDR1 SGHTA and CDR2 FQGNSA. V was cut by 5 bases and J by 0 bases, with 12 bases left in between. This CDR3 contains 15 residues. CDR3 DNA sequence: TGTGCCAGCAGCCCGTCGGGAACTAGCACAGATACGCAGTATCTT. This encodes CASSPSGTSTDTQYL.

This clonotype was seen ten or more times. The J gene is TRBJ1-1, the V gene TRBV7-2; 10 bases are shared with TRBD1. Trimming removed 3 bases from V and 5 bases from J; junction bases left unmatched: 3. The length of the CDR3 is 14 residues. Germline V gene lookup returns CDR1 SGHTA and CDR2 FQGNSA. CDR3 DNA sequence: TGTGCCAGCAGCTTGGGACAGGGGAAAACTGAAGCTTTCTTT. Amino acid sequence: CASSLGQGKTEAFF. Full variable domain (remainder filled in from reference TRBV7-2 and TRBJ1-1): GAGVSQSPSNKVTEKGKDVELRCDPISGHTALYWYRQSLGQGLEFLIYFQGNSAPDKSGLPSDRFSAERTGGSVSTLTIQRTQQEDSAVYLCASSLGQGKTEAFFGQGTRLTVV.

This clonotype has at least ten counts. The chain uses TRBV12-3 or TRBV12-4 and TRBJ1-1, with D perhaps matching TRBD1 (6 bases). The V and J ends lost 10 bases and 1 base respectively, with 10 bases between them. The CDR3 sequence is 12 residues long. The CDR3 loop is CATADRNTEAFF. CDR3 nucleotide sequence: TGTGCCACCGCGGACAGGAACACTGAAGCTTTCTTT.

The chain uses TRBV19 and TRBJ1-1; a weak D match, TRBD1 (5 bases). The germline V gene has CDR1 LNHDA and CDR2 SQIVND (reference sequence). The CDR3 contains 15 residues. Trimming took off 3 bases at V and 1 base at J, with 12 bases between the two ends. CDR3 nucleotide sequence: TGTGCCAGTAGTATTAGGGGCAGTCGGAACACTGAAGCTTTCTTT. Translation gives CASSIRGSRNTEAFF.

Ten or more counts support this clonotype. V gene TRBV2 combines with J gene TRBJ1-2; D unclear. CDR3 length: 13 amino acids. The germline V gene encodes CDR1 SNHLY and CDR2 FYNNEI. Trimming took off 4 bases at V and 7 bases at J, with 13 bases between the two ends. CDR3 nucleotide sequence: TGTGCCAGCAGTGCCATCCGGGCCCGTGGCTACACCTTC. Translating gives CASSAIRARGYTF.

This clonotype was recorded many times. CDR3 coding DNA: TGTGCCAGTAGGGGATCAGATACGCAGTATTTT. Translating gives CASRGSDTQYF. The V and J genes are TRBV2 and TRBJ2-3, with D possibly being TRBD1 (5 bases). V lost 9 bases and J lost 4, with 8 bases in between. CDR1 SNHLY and CDR2 FYNNEI come from the germline V gene. This CDR3 has 11 amino acids.

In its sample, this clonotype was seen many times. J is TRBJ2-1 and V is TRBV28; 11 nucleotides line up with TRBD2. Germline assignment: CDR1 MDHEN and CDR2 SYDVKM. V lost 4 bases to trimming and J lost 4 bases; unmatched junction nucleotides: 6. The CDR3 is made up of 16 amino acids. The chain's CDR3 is CASSSTSGEKYNEQFF. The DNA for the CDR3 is TGTGCCAGCAGTTCGACTAGCGGGGAGAAGTACAATGAGCAGTTCTTC.

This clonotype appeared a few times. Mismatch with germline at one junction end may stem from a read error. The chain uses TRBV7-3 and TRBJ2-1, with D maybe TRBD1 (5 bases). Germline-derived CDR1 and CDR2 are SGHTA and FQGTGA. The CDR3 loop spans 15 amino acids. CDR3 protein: CASSLSRSPDNEHFF. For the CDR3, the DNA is TGTGCCAGCAGCTTAAGCCGGTCCCCGGACAATGAGCATTTCTTC.

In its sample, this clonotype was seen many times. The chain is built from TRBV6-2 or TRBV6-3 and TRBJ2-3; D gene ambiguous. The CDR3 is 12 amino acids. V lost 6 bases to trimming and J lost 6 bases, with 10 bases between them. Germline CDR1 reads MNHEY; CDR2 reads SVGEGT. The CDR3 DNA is TGTGCCAGCAGCCCGACCGCCGATACGCAGTATTTT. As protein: CASSPTADTQYF.

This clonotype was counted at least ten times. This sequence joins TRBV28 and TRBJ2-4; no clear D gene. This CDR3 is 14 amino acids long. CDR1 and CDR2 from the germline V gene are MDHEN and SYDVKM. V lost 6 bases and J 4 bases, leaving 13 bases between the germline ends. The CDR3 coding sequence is TGTGCCAGCAGACAAGAGAAGGGAAAAAACATTCAGTACTTC. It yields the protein CASRQEKGKNIQYF.

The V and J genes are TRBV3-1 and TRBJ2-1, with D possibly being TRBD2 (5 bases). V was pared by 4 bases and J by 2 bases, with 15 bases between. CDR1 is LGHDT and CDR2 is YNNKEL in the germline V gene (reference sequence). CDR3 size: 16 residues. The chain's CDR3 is CASSLDGPAAYNEQFF. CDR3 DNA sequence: TGTGCCAGCAGCCTGGACGGACCAGCGGCCTACAATGAGCAGTTCTTC.

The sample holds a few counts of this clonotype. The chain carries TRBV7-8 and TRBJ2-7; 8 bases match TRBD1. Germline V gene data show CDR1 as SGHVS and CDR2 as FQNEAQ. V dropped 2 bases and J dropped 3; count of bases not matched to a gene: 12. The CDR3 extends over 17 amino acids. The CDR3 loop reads CASSLLSHRTGYYEQYF. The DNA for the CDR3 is TGTGCCAGCAGCTTATTGTCCCACAGGACAGGGTACTACGAGCAGTACTTC.

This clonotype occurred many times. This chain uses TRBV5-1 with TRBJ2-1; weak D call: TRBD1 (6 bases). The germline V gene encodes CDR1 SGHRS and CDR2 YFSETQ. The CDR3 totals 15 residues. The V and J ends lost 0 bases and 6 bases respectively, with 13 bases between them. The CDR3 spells CASSLAYREFNEQFF. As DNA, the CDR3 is TGCGCCAGCAGCTTGGCCTACAGGGAATTCAATGAGCAGTTCTTC. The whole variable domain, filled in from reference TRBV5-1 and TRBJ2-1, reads KAGVTQTPRYLIKTRGQQVTLSCSPISGHRSVSWYQQTPGQGLQFLFEYFSETQRNKGNFPGRFSGRQFSNSRSEMNVSTLELGDSALYLCASSLAYREFNEQFFGPGTRLTVL.

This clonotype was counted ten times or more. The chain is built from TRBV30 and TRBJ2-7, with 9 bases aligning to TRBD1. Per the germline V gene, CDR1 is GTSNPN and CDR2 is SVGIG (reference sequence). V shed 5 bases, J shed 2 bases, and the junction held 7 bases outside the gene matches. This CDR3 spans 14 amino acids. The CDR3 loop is CAWGEGQGTYEQYF. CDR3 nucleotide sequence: TGTGCCTGGGGGGAAGGACAGGGGACCTACGAGCAGTACTTC. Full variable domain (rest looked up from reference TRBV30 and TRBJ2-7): SQTIHQWPATLVQPVGSPLSLECTVEGTSNPNLYWYRQAAGRGLQLLFYSVGIGQISSEVPQNLSASRPQDRQFILSSKKLLLSDSGFYLCAWGEGQGTYEQYFGPGTRLTVT.

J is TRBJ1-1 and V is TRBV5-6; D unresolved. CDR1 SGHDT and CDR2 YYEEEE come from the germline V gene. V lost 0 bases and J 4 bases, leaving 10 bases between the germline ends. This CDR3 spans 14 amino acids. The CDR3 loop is CASSLGRWSTEAFF. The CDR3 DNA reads TGTGCCAGCAGCTTGGGACGCTGGTCCACTGAAGCTTTCTTT.

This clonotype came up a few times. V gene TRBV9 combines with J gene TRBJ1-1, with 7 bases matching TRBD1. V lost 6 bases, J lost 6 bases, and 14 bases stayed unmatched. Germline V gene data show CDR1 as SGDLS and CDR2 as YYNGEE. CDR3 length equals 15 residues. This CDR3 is CASTSAPGGGAEAFF. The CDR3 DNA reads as TGTGCCAGCACCTCAGCCCCAGGGGGTGGGGCTGAAGCTTTCTTT.

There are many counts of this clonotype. Written as DNA, the CDR3 is TGTGCCAGCAGCCCCGAGCCGGACATAACGGATGAGCAGTTCTTC. Translation gives CASSPEPDITDEQFF. This rearrangement joins TRBV27 to TRBJ2-1; possible D gene TRBD1, 5 bases. This CDR3 has 15 residues. V was trimmed by 6 bases and J by 8 bases, leaving 20 bases between them. Germline V gene lookup returns CDR1 MNHEY and CDR2 SMNVEV (reference sequence).

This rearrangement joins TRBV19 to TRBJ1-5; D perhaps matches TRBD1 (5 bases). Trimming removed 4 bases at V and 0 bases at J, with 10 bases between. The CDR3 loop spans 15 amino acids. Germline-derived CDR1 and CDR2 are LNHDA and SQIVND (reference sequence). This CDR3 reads CASSRQGDSNQPQHF. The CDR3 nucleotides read TGTGCCAGTAGTAGGCAGGGCGATAGCAATCAGCCCCAGCATTTT.

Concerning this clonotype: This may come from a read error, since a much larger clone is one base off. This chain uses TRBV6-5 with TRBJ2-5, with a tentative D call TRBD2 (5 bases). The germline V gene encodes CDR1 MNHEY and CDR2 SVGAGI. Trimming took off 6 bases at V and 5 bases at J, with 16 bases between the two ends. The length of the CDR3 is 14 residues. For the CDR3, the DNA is TGTGCCAGCAGATACACGGGAATGGGTGAGACCCAGTACTTC. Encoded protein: CASRYTGMGETQYF.

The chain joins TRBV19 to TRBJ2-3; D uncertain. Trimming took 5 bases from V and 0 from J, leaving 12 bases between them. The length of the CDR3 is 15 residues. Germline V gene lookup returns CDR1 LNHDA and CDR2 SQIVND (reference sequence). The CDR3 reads CASSFRRTSTDTQYF. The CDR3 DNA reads TGTGCCAGTAGTTTCCGCCGGACCAGCACAGATACGCAGTATTTT.

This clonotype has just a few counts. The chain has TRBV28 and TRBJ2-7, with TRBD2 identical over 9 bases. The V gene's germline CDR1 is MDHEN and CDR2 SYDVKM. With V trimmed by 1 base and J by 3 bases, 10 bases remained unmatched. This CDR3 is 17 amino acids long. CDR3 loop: CASSLSWVSSGDYEQYF. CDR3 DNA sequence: TGTGCCAGCAGTTTATCCTGGGTCTCTAGCGGGGACTACGAGCAGTACTTC.

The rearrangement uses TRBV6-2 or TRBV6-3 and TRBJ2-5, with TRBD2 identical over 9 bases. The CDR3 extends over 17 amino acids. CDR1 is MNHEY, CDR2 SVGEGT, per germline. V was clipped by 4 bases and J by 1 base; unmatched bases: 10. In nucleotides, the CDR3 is TGTGCCAGCAGTTCCCCCCTTGGGCGGGAGGGCCAAGAGACCCAGTACTTC. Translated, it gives CASSSPLGREGQETQYF.

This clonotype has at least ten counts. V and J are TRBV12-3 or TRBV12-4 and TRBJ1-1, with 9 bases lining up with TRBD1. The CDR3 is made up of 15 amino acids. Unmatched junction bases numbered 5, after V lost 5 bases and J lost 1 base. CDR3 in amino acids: CASSPWTGANTEAFF. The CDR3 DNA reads TGTGCCAGCAGTCCTTGGACAGGGGCGAACACTGAAGCTTTCTTT.

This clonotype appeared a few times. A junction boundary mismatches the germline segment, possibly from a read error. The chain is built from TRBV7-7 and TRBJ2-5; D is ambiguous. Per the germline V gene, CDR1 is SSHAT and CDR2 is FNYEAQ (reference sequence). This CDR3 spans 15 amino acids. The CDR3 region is CASSLFGLYQETQYF. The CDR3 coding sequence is TGTGCTAGCAGCTTATTCGGCCTATACCAAGAGACCCAGTACTTC.

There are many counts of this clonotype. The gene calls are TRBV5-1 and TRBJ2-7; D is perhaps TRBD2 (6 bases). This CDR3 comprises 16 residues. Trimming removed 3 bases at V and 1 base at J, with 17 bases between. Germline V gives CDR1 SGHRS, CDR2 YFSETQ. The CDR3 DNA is TGCGCCAGCAGCTGGACTTCCGGGACTGATTCCTACGAGCAGTACTTC. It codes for CASSWTSGTDSYEQYF.

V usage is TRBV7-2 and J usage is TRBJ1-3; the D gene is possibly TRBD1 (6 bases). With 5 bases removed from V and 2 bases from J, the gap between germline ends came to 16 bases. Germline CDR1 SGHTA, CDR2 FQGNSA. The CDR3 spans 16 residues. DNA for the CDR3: TGTGCCAGCAGCCCCAGTGGGGGGGGCGCTGGAAACACCATATATTTT. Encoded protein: CASSPSGGGAGNTIYF.

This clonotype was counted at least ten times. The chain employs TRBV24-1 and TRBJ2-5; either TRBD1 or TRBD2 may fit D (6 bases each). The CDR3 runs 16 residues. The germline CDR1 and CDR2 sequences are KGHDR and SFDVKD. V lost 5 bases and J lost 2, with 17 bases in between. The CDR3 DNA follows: TGTGCCACCAGTGGCGGGGCAGGGGACCAACAAGAGACCCAGTACTTC. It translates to CATSGGAGDQQETQYF.

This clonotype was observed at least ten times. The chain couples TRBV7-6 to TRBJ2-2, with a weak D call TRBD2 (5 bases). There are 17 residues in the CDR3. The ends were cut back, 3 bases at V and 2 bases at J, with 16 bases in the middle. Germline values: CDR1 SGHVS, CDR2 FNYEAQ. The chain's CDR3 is CASSFYSTILNTGELFF. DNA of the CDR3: TGTGCCAGCAGCTTTTATTCGACTATCCTAAACACCGGGGAGCTGTTTTTT.